A selection of T cell receptor beta chains follows, all from one sample in a study of quantifying T cell responses using KT2 cells. TCRdb passed the UMI-ligation and nested PCR reads through MiXCR, listing each CDR3 protein once. The sample lists tens of thousands of distinct CDR3 sequences, more than 7% seen once, with around 14% in the top ten. The source material was PBMCs spiked with cells of the T cell clone KT2. These receptors came from a human donor. CDR3s include the opening cysteine and the closing phenylalanine or tryptophan. D genes are given only for firm matches. The size of a clone is reported for some rows only, either as once, few or many, or as a class for expanded clones.

size: few; D: NA; V: TRBV6-1; J: TRBJ2-7; DNA: TGTGCCAGCGGGATAGAGAAAGGAGCTTCCTACGAGCAGTACTTC; CDR3: CASGIEKGASYEQYF
size: many; D: TRBD2; V: TRBV6-5; J: TRBJ2-3; DNA: TGTGCCAGCAGGCCCGGACTAGCGGGCAGCACAGATACGCAGTATTTT; CDR3: CASRPGLAGSTDTQYF
size: many; D: TRBD1; V: TRBV7-6; J: TRBJ1-1; DNA: TGTGCCAGCAGCCAGGACAGGGTCGCTGAAGCTTTCTTT; CDR3: CASSQDRVAEAFF
size: NA; D: NA; V: TRBV5-5; J: TRBJ2-3; DNA: TGTGCCAGCAGCTTGAACCCCCCTCCAGATACGCAGTATTTT; CDR3: CASSLNPPPDTQYF
size: many; D: TRBD1; V: TRBV6-6; J: TRBJ2-1; DNA: TGTGCCAGCAGTTGGAGCCTTGGGACAGGGGAATCTAGTGAGCAGTTCTTC; CDR3: CASSWSLGTGESSEQFF
size: many; D: NA; V: TRBV4-2; J: TRBJ2-4; DNA: TGTGCCAGCAGCCAAGATAACCCGCCGACACAAACGGCCAAAAACATTCAGTACTTC; CDR3: CASSQDNPPTQTAKNIQYF
size: NA; D: TRBD2; V: TRBV11-1; J: TRBJ2-5; DNA: TGTGCCAGCAGCTCCCCGGCTAGCGGGAGGGAGACCCAGTACTTC; CDR3: CASSSPASGRETQYF
size: NA; D: NA; V: TRBV4-3; J: TRBJ2-5; DNA: TGCGCCAGCAGCCAAGATCTTACGGGGCTAGAGACCCAGTACTTC; CDR3: CASSQDLTGLETQYF
size: NA; D: TRBD1; V: TRBV11-1; J: TRBJ1-5; DNA: TGTGCCAGCAGCTCAGGGCAGACAGGGGAATGGAATCAGCCCCAGCATTTT; CDR3: CASSSGQTGEWNQPQHF
size: many; D: NA; V: TRBV11-2; J: TRBJ2-7; DNA: TGTGCCAGCAGCTTAGTTAAGGGCGGGGAGCAGTACTTC; CDR3: CASSLVKGGEQYF
size: NA; D: TRBD1; V: TRBV20-1; J: TRBJ2-1; DNA: TGCAGTGCTAGAGATGTAGGACAGGGGTACAATGAGCAGTTCTTC; CDR3: CSARDVGQGYNEQFF
size: few; D: NA; V: TRBV12-3/TRBV12-4; J: TRBJ1-1; DNA: TGTGCCAGCAGTTTAGAGGTTACAGGGCCGGGAAACACTGAAGCTTTCTTT; CDR3: CASSLEVTGPGNTEAFF
size: many; D: NA; V: TRBV20-1; J: TRBJ2-4; DNA: TGCAGTGCTAGCGACTCCGGGGCGGTAAAAAACATTCAGTACTTC; CDR3: CSASDSGAVKNIQYF
size: many; D: TRBD2; V: TRBV7-3; J: TRBJ2-1; DNA: TGTGCCAGCAGCACGCGGGGGTACAATGAGCAGTTCTTC; CDR3: CASSTRGYNEQFF
size: NA; D: TRBD2; V: TRBV20-1; J: TRBJ2-1; DNA: TGCAGTGCTAGACCACTAGCGGGAGCAGGGCATGAGCAGTTCTTC; CDR3: CSARPLAGAGHEQFF
size: many; D: NA; V: TRBV6-5; J: TRBJ2-7; DNA: TGTGCCAGCGGGCTTGAGGAGTACGAGCAGTACTTC; CDR3: CASGLEEYEQYF
size: few; D: NA; V: TRBV6-5; J: TRBJ2-2; DNA: TGTGCCAGCAGTTCCGGGACTGAGAACACCGGGGAGCTGTTTTTT; CDR3: CASSSGTENTGELFF
size: few; D: NA; V: TRBV20-1; J: TRBJ2-5; DNA: TGCAGTCTATCAGGGTCTGAAGAGACCCAGTACTTC; CDR3: CSLSGSEETQYF
size: few; D: NA; V: TRBV25-1; J: TRBJ2-5; DNA: TGTGCCAGCAGTGAAACGACAGCGAGGTCAGAGACCCAGTACTTC; CDR3: CASSETTARSETQYF
size: NA; D: TRBD2; V: TRBV7-9; J: TRBJ2-7; DNA: TGTGCCAGCAGCTTAATTGAGCTAGCGGAAGACCCTACGAAGCAGTACTTC; CDR3: CASSLIELAEDPTKQYF
size: NA; D: TRBD2; V: TRBV6-5; J: TRBJ2-7; DNA: TGTGCCAGCCGGCCGGGGCGGGAGGTTGGTGAGCAGTACTTC; CDR3: CASRPGREVGEQYF
size: many; D: NA; V: TRBV15; J: TRBJ1-4; DNA: TGTGCCACCAGCCGGGGGGCAGAAGAAAAACTGTTTTTT; CDR3: CATSRGAEEKLFF
size: few; D: NA; V: TRBV11-2; J: TRBJ2-7; DNA: TGTGCCAGCAGCTTAGAGGGTGGGACTCTAGCCTACGAGCAGTACTTC; CDR3: CASSLEGGTLAYEQYF
size: many; D: NA; V: TRBV29-1; J: TRBJ1-3; DNA: TGCAGCGTTAGTCAGACGGATATCTCTGGAAACACCATATATTTT; CDR3: CSVSQTDISGNTIYF
size: NA; D: NA; V: TRBV4-1; J: TRBJ1-2; DNA: TGCGCCAGCAGCCAAGAATGGTATCCCCCGGGATCCAGCAGCTATGGCTACACCTTC; CDR3: CASSQEWYPPGSSSYGYTF
size: NA; D: TRBD1; V: TRBV25-1; J: TRBJ2-3; DNA: TGTGCCAGCAGTGAATACACCGATTTCGACAGGGGTAGGACAGATACGCAGTATTTT; CDR3: CASSEYTDFDRGRTDTQYF
size: NA; D: NA; V: TRBV11-2; J: TRBJ1-1; DNA: TGTGCCAGCAGCTTACAGATTGGGAGAGGGGGAAACACTGAAGCTTTCTTT; CDR3: CASSLQIGRGGNTEAFF
size: many; D: NA; V: TRBV12-3/TRBV12-4; J: TRBJ1-1; DNA: TGTGCCAGCAGTTTGAGTTCCGGACAGACTGAAGCTTTCTTT; CDR3: CASSLSSGQTEAFF
size: many; D: NA; V: TRBV20-1; J: TRBJ1-1; DNA: TGCAGTGCTAGAGACCCAAACACTGAAGCTTTCTTT; CDR3: CSARDPNTEAFF
size: many; D: TRBD1; V: TRBV12-3/TRBV12-4; J: TRBJ1-2; DNA: TGTGCCAGCAGTTTAAACGGACAGGTTGGCTACACCTTC; CDR3: CASSLNGQVGYTF